What follows are 22 T cell receptor beta chains derived from one specimen sequenced in a study of vaccination effects on CD4 cells after COVID-19. Antigen-specific CD4+ T cells were first expanded with viral peptide pools by the ViraFEST assay and only then sequenced. Subsequent to a culture period of 10 days, CD4+ T cells were isolated. The vaccine given was either BNT162b2 or mRNA-1273, in two doses. For these TCRs, the target antigens are not known. Profiled with immunoSEQ multiplex PCR; TCRdb holds only in-frame clones, not every one. The data hold about 16,000 clones, with 60% to 85% observed a single time. The material was CD4+ T cells from PBMCs cultured with HCoV-NL63 spike peptides, obtained after COVID-19 vaccination. Source of these receptors: a human donor who received a COVID-19 vaccine.

The V gene is TRBV4-3, the J gene TRBJ1-5; unclear D gene. CDR3 length: 14 amino acids. The germline V gene encodes CDR1 LGHNA and CDR2 YSLEER. The V and J ends lost 1 base and 0 bases respectively, with 4 bases between them. The DNA for the CDR3 is TGCGCCAGCAGCCAAGCTCATAGCAATCAGCCCCAGCATTTT. Encoded protein: CASSQAHSNQPQHF.

The genes are TRBV27 and TRBJ2-4; D unclear. The CDR3 extends over 16 amino acids. The V end was cut by 8 bases, the J end by 0 bases, with 17 bases between. Germline CDR1 reads MNHEY; CDR2 reads SMNVEV (reference sequence). CDR3 sequence: CASPRLTALAKNIQYF. The CDR3, as DNA: TGTGCCAGCCCACGGCTAACGGCCCTAGCCAAAAACATTCAGTACTTC.

The chain recombines TRBV5-1 with TRBJ2-1; TRBD2 matches at 12 bases. This CDR3 comprises 21 residues. J gave up 7 bases and V 2 bases, and 22 bases lay outside the gene matches. Germline V gives CDR1 SGHRS, CDR2 YFSETQ. DNA of the CDR3: TGCGCCAGCAGCTTCCCCCCAGGACTAGCGGGGAGCCGATACCCTAAGAATGAGCAGTTCTTC. Its protein is CASSFPPGLAGSRYPKNEQFF.

This clone was counted a few times. This chain joins TRBV2 and TRBJ1-2; D remains unclear. CDR3 size: 12 residues. V lost 7 bases, J lost 8 bases, and 14 bases lay in between. From germline, CDR1 is SNHLY and CDR2 FYNNEI. Here the CDR3 reads CASTIQPQGYTF. The CDR3 DNA is TGTGCCAGCACGATACAGCCACAGGGCTACACCTTC. The complete variable domain, with remaining parts taken from reference TRBV2 and TRBJ1-2, reads EPEVTQTPSHQVTQMGQEVILRCVPISNHLYFYWYRQILGQKVEFLVSFYNNEISEKSEIFDDQFSVERPDGSNFTLKIRSTKLEDSAMYFCASTIQPQGYTFGSGTRLTVV.

The chain joins TRBV6-2 or TRBV6-3 to TRBJ2-3, with D unclear. Trimming shortened V by 6 bases and J by 2 bases, and 12 bases separated the two germline ends. CDR3 length equals 14 residues. Per the germline V gene, CDR1 is MNHEY and CDR2 is SVGEGT. In DNA form, the CDR3 reads TGTGCCAGCAGCTATGGGATTCCCACAGATACGCAGTATTTT. This codes for CASSYGIPTDTQYF.

The chain links TRBV20-1 to TRBJ2-7; D not resolved. From germline, CDR1 is DFQATT and CDR2 SNEGSKA (reference sequence). The length of the CDR3 is 11 residues. V shed 5 bases and J shed 1 base, with 6 bases lying between them. CDR3: CSALSSYEQYF. Written as DNA, the CDR3 is TGCAGTGCTCTAAGTTCCTACGAGCAGTACTTC.

V is TRBV6-1 and J is TRBJ1-3; the D gene is possibly TRBD1 (5 bases). The length of the CDR3 is 15 residues. V shed 2 bases and J shed 0 bases, with 8 bases lying between them. CDR1 is MNHNS and CDR2 is SASEGT in the germline V gene. CDR3 region: CASSEHQGSGNTIYF. In DNA form, the CDR3 reads TGTGCCAGCAGTGAACACCAGGGCTCTGGAAACACCATATATTTT.

This sequence joins TRBV6-5 and TRBJ2-3; 14 positions agree with TRBD2. Germline values: CDR1 MNHEY, CDR2 SVGAGI. V shed 11 bases, J shed 5 bases, and the junction held 3 bases outside the gene matches. The CDR3 is 13 amino acids. The CDR3 DNA is TGTGCCGCGGGGACTAGCGGGGGAGATACGCAGTATTTT. This sequence encodes CAAGTSGGDTQYF.

This clone was observed a single time. The chain is built from TRBV6-1 and TRBJ1-4, with 9 bases that match TRBD1. With V trimmed by 2 bases and J by 7 bases, 5 bases remained unmatched. There are 15 residues in the CDR3. Germline CDR1 MNHNS, CDR2 SASEGT. The CDR3 DNA is TGTGCCAGCAGTGAATCGGACAGGGGCCGTGAAAAACTGTTTTTT. Translation: CASSESDRGREKLFF.

The chain recombines TRBV11-2 with TRBJ1-1, with D unresolved. V was shortened by 0 bases and J by 0 bases, with 8 bases between the two germline ends. The CDR3 contains 15 residues. Germline V gene data show CDR1 as SGHAT and CDR2 as FQNNGV. The CDR3: CASSLDPSMNTEAFF. CDR3 DNA: TGTGCCAGCAGCTTAGATCCGTCCATGAACACTGAAGCTTTCTTT.

This clone was observed a single time. CDR3 DNA: TGTGCCAGCAGTGCCTCTCCAGGATCCGTAAACACCGGGGAGCTGTTTTTT. Amino acids: CASSASPGSVNTGELFF. V usage is TRBV6-4 and J usage is TRBJ2-2; no definite D call. From germline, CDR1 is MRHNA and CDR2 SNTAGT. The CDR3 is made up of 17 amino acids. Trimming pared 4 bases from V and 2 bases from J, leaving 17 bases between.

The chain links TRBV19 to TRBJ2-5, with 9 bases fitting TRBD2. V was pared by 7 bases and J by 4 bases, with 4 bases of the junction left unmatched. This CDR3 comprises 13 residues. The germline V gene encodes CDR1 LNHDA and CDR2 SQIVND (reference sequence). In DNA form, the CDR3 reads TGTGCCAGTAACCCTAGCGGGACAGAGACCCAGTACTTC. It encodes CASNPSGTETQYF.

The chain uses TRBV5-1 and TRBJ1-4; D is perhaps TRBD1 (5 bases). This CDR3 has 13 amino acids. V was clipped by 4 bases and J by 11 bases, with 15 bases between them. Germline V gene data show CDR1 as SGHRS and CDR2 as YFSETQ. The CDR3 DNA sequence: TGCGCCAGCAGCCTTGAGGGGTCAGTTAAACTGTTTTTT. It specifies CASSLEGSVKLFF. The complete variable domain, with remaining parts taken from reference TRBV5-1 and TRBJ1-4, reads KAGVTQTPRYLIKTRGQQVTLSCSPISGHRSVSWYQQTPGQGLQFLFEYFSETQRNKGNFPGRFSGRQFSNSRSEMNVSTLELGDSALYLCASSLEGSVKLFFGSGTQLSVL.

The chain joins TRBV7-2 to TRBJ1-5; possibly TRBD1 for D (5 bases). This CDR3 has 15 amino acids. Germline loops: CDR1 SGHTA, CDR2 FQGNSA. V was trimmed by 7 bases and J by 0 bases, leaving 13 bases between them. Written as DNA, the CDR3 is TGTGCCAGCACCGACAGCCTTTATAGCAATCAGCCCCAGCATTTT. It specifies CASTDSLYSNQPQHF.

This clone occurred once. The chain is built from TRBV7-2 and TRBJ2-7; D might be TRBD1 (5 bases). The CDR3 has 16 amino acids. The V gene's germline CDR1 is SGHTA and CDR2 FQGNSA. Between the trimmed V and J ends, which lost 2 bases and 1 base, there was a span of 15 bases. Here the CDR3 DNA reads TGTGCCAGCAGCTTAAAAGGGGCCCCGACTTCCTACGAGCAGTACTTC. It encodes CASSLKGAPTSYEQYF.

This clone was recorded a few times. The rearrangement joins TRBV6-5 to TRBJ2-7, with 7 positions matching TRBD2. This CDR3 is built from 14 residues. V shed 5 bases, J shed 3 bases, and the junction held 7 bases outside the gene matches. Germline CDR1 reads MNHEY; CDR2 reads SVGAGI. CDR3 sequence (DNA): TGTGCCAGCAGTCCACCCAGCGGGGTCTACGAGCAGTACTTC. It is translated as CASSPPSGVYEQYF.

This clone was found once. The chain has TRBV19 and TRBJ2-6; 8 bases map to TRBD1. The CDR3 totals 18 residues. The V segment lost 7 bases and the J segment 0 bases; nucleotides outside the gene matches: 11. CDR1 and CDR2 (germline): LNHDA, SQIVND (reference sequence). The CDR3 DNA reads as TGTGCCAGTAATCCCGGGACAGGAATTTTCTCTGGGGCCAACGTCCTGACTTTC. Amino acids: CASNPGTGIFSGANVLTF.

V is TRBV5-1 and J is TRBJ1-2, with 9 bases lining up with TRBD1. J lost 8 bases, V lost 4 bases, and 6 bases had no gene match. Germline V gene data show CDR1 as SGHRS and CDR2 as YFSETQ. The CDR3 spans 13 residues. The CDR3 here is CASSETGGWGYTF. The CDR3 DNA sequence: TGCGCCAGCAGCGAAACAGGGGGCTGGGGCTACACCTTC.

A few counts support this clone. The V gene is TRBV7-9, the J gene TRBJ1-2; no firm D call. Germline V CDR1 and CDR2: SEHNR, FQNEAQ (reference sequence). Between the trimmed V and J ends, which lost 1 base and 5 bases, there was a span of 11 bases. The CDR3 spans 14 residues. The CDR3: CASSLDSGLYGYTF. CDR3 nucleotides: TGTGCCAGCAGCTTAGATTCGGGTCTTTATGGCTACACCTTC. Combining the CDR3 with reference TRBV7-9 and TRBJ1-2 gives the whole variable domain DTGVSQNPRHKITKRGQNVTFRCDPISEHNRLYWYRQTLGQGPEFLTYFQNEAQLEKSRLLSDRFSAERPKGSFSTLEIQRTEQGDSAMYLCASSLDSGLYGYTFGSGTRLTVV.

The chain recombines TRBV7-2 with TRBJ1-5; D is ambiguous. Germline V gene data show CDR1 as SGHTA and CDR2 as FQGNSA. Trimming removed 3 bases from V and 10 bases from J, with 13 bases in between. There are 13 residues in the CDR3. The CDR3, as DNA: TGTGCCAGCAGCTTTGGTCCGAGCAACCCCCAGCATTTT. It specifies CASSFGPSNPQHF.

In its sample, this clone was seen a few times. This chain joins TRBV9 and TRBJ2-3, with TRBD2 identical over 8 bases. The CDR3 covers 15 residues. J was trimmed by 0 bases and V by 2 bases; bases with no gene match: 2. Germline assignment: CDR1 SGDLS and CDR2 YYNGEE. CDR3 sequence: CASSVSGVSTDTQYF. DNA of the CDR3: TGTGCCAGCAGCGTTAGCGGGGTGAGCACAGATACGCAGTATTTT.

This clone occurred once. V is TRBV4-1 and J is TRBJ2-3, with D perhaps matching TRBD2 (5 bases). Trimming took off 1 base at V and 4 bases at J, with 15 bases between the two ends. CDR3 length: 16 residues. The germline V gene encodes CDR1 MGHRA and CDR2 YSYEKL. The CDR3 coding sequence is TGCGCCAGCAGCCAAGTGGACTTAGGCTGGGCAGATACGCAGTATTTT. It codes for CASSQVDLGWADTQYF.